This T cell receptor (beta chain) was identified during a study of cytomegalovirus exposure and HLA in healthy donors. Overall study results and limits: Near-uniform donor sequencing depth was presumed by presence/absence analyses. Later analysis identified a missense DCLRE1C variant that was linked to TCR beta V- and J-gene trimming. The classifier reportedly diagnosed cytomegalovirus status with high sensitivity and specificity. A later analysis showed TCR association rates differing by HLA locus, peaking at DRB1 and lowest at HLA-C.

This clone was seen a few times. Its antigen is as yet unknown. 13 Jbeta primers and 60 Vbeta primers were used for the PCR. Here immunoSEQ multiplex PCR was the method, and the copy in TCRdb shows in-frame clones only, minus some. This table has hundreds of thousands of clones, about 85% appearing once. The sample was PBMCs. The sequence came from a girl aged 2 to 10 in good health and CMV-seronegative.

CDR3 residues: CASNRINEQFF. The DNA for the CDR3 is TGTGCCAGCAACAGAATCAATGAGCAGTTCTTC. This rearrangement joins TRBV2 to TRBJ2-1; no clear D gene. The V end was cut by 7 bases, the J end by 6 bases, with 7 bases between. The V gene's germline CDR1 is SNHLY and CDR2 FYNNEI. This CDR3 is 11 amino acids long.